This T cell receptor beta chain was captured in a study of OX40 agonist ivuxolimab in advanced cancers. For the study at large: Cancers in dose escalation were hepatocellular, melanoma, renal cell and head and neck. Three patients had partial responses: one hepatocellular carcinoma, two cutaneous melanoma.

Blood draws occurred at baseline, cycle 4 day 1, and cycle 7 day 1. TCRdb's table, derived via immunoSEQ multiplex PCR, lists solely in-frame clones and lacks some. The repertoire holds tens of thousands of clones, roughly 85% seen once, with approximately 0.61% in the top ten. The material was CD4+ or CD8+ T cells sorted from blood, obtained in a trial of the OX40 agonist ivuxolimab. This TCR was recovered from an adult with an advanced solid tumor such as melanoma, head and neck, liver or kidney cancer.

This CDR3 reads CASSPLQRTGELFF. The CDR3 region has the DNA TGTGCCAGCAGCCCTCTGCAGAGAACCGGGGAGCTGTTTTTT. The chain uses TRBV11-2 and TRBJ2-2; no reliable D call. V dropped 5 bases and J dropped 5 bases, with 12 bases sitting between them. The germline V gene has CDR1 SGHAT and CDR2 FQNNGV. The CDR3 is made up of 14 amino acids.